Following are 21 T cell receptor beta chains from one sample sequenced in a study of blood T cell repertoires in COVID-19. Libraries were prepared by immunoSEQ multiplex PCR; TCRdb keeps only in-frame clonotypes and omits some of them. This repertoire shows under 500,000 clones, 70% to 90% found once; its top ten account for roughly 1.9%. Sequencing was done on a sample of PBMCs or T cells enriched from blood (not recorded which). Every receptor here comes from a woman aged 18-30 years with acute COVID-19.

The chain carries TRBV10-3 and TRBJ2-2; 11 bases line up with TRBD2. The CDR3 is 16 residues long. Germline V gives CDR1 ENHRY, CDR2 SYGVKD. V was pared by 3 bases and J by 5 bases, with 5 bases of the junction left unmatched. The CDR3 nucleotides read TGTGCCATCAGTGAAGGGGGACTAGCGGTTACCGGGGAGCTGTTTTTT. This sequence encodes CAISEGGLAVTGELFF.

The chain combines TRBV5-4 with TRBJ1-2; D is unclear. V was clipped by 0 bases and J by 0 bases, with 9 bases between them. This CDR3 is 15 amino acids long. CDR1 and CDR2 (germline): SGHNT, YYREEE (reference sequence). This chain's CDR3 is CASSLGAGANYGYTF. CDR3 bases: TGTGCCAGCAGCTTGGGGGCGGGAGCTAACTATGGCTACACCTTC.

This clone has just one count. V and J are TRBV19 and TRBJ2-7, with 7 positions matching TRBD1. This CDR3 is built from 14 residues. Per the germline V gene, CDR1 is LNHDA and CDR2 is SQIVND (reference sequence). The V gene end was trimmed by 5 bases and the J gene end by 6 bases; junction bases not matched to a gene: 10. The CDR3 DNA sequence: TGTGCCAGTAGTTCTGGACAGGTTTGGTTCGAGCAGTACTTC. Protein sequence: CASSSGQVWFEQYF. The full variable domain, completed using reference TRBV19 and TRBJ2-7, is DGGITQSPKYLFRKEGQNVTLSCEQNLNHDAMYWYRQDPGQGLRLIYYSQIVNDFQKGDIAEGYSVSREKKESFPLTVTSAQKNPTAFYLCASSSGQVWFEQYFGPGTRLTVT.

The gene calls are TRBV7-2 and TRBJ2-7; TRBD1 might be the D (6 bases). The CDR3 has 15 amino acids. From germline, CDR1 is SGHTA and CDR2 FQGNSA. With 1 base removed from V and 0 bases from J, the gap between germline ends came to 10 bases. The CDR3 DNA follows: TGTGCCAGCAGCTTAGGACAGGCTACCTCCTACGAGCAGTACTTC. As protein: CASSLGQATSYEQYF.

This sequence joins TRBV29-1 and TRBJ1-4; possibly TRBD1 for D (5 bases). CDR3 length: 15 amino acids. V was clipped by 7 bases and J by 0 bases, with 15 bases between them. The germline V gene has CDR1 SQVTM and CDR2 ANQGSEA. CDR3 bases: TGCAGCGCCAAAGGGGCTCGTGCAACTAATGAAAAACTGTTTTTT. This translates into CSAKGARATNEKLFF. Full variable domain (rest looked up from reference TRBV29-1 and TRBJ1-4): SAVISQKPSRDICQRGTSLTIQCQVDSQVTMMFWYRQQPGQSLTLIATANQGSEATYESGFVIDKFPISRPNLTFSTLTVSNMSPEDSSIYLCSAKGARATNEKLFFGSGTQLSVL.

The chain couples TRBV6-5 to TRBJ1-1; perhaps TRBD1 as D (6 bases). Trimming cost V 0 bases and J 4 bases, with 12 bases left between them. CDR3 length: 15 residues. Germline CDR1 reads MNHEY; CDR2 reads SVGAGI. The DNA for the CDR3 is TGTGCCAGCAGTTACTCATTGGGGGCGACCACTGAAGCTTTCTTT. Amino acids: CASSYSLGATTEAFF.

This clone was recorded once. V usage is TRBV5-4 and J usage is TRBJ1-2; tentatively, D is TRBD1 (6 bases). Germline assignment: CDR1 SGHNT and CDR2 YYREEE (reference sequence). V was cut by 4 bases and J by 3 bases, with 16 bases left in between. The CDR3 spans 15 residues. The CDR3 DNA reads TGTGCCAGCAGCGATAAATCCTCAGGGGACTATGGCTACACCTTC. Its translation is CASSDKSSGDYGYTF.

V and J are TRBV10-1 and TRBJ1-6, with 9 bases aligning to TRBD1. The CDR3 has 13 amino acids. V trimming: 4 bases; J trimming: 13 bases; junction bases outside the gene matches: 5. Germline CDR1 WNHNN, CDR2 SYGVQD (reference sequence). This chain's CDR3 is CASSGGQGKPLHF. In DNA, the CDR3 is TGCGCCAGCAGTGGGGGACAGGGCAAGCCCCTCCACTTT.

The sample holds one count of this clone. The same CDR3 arises from other DNA sequences in this sample as well. V is TRBV20-1 and J is TRBJ2-7; 9 bases align to TRBD2. Germline CDR1 and CDR2: DFQATT and SNEGSKA (reference sequence). The V and J ends lost 6 bases and 3 bases, in that order; junction bases with no gene match: 6. The CDR3 has 13 amino acids. This CDR3 is CSASSGGDYEQYF. In nucleotides, the CDR3 is TGCAGTGCCAGTAGCGGGGGAGACTACGAGCAGTACTTC.

The CDR3 spells CASRRSPTLAGGQETQYF. In DNA form, the CDR3 reads TGCGCCAGCAGACGGTCCCCTACTCTAGCGGGGGGACAAGAGACCCAGTACTTC. The V and J genes are TRBV5-1 and TRBJ2-5; TRBD2 matches at 11 bases. This CDR3 contains 18 residues. The J segment lost 2 bases and the V segment lost 5 bases, leaving 14 bases of the junction unmatched. CDR1 SGHRS and CDR2 YFSETQ come from the germline V gene. The entire variable domain, with the rest obtained from reference TRBV5-1 and TRBJ2-5, is as follows: KAGVTQTPRYLIKTRGQQVTLSCSPISGHRSVSWYQQTPGQGLQFLFEYFSETQRNKGNFPGRFSGRQFSNSRSEMNVSTLELGDSALYLCASRRSPTLAGGQETQYFGPGTRLLVL.

This sequence joins TRBV6-5 and TRBJ1-4, with D tentatively TRBD1 (5 bases). The CDR3 sequence is 14 residues long. CDR1 and CDR2 (germline): MNHEY, SVGAGI. Trimming pared 2 bases from V and 7 bases from J, leaving 11 bases between. CDR3 sequence: CASSYSRAGEKLFF. Written as DNA, the CDR3 is TGTGCCAGCAGTTACAGCAGGGCCGGTGAAAAACTGTTTTTT.

The V call is TRBV7-2, the J call TRBJ2-2, with 14 bases fitting TRBD2. In germline, CDR1 is SGHTA, CDR2 FQGNSA. J was trimmed by 8 bases and V by 4 bases; bases with no gene match: 6. CDR3 length: 16 residues. The chain's CDR3 is CASSSGLAGVEGELFF. The CDR3, as DNA: TGTGCCAGCAGCTCGGGACTAGCGGGAGTAGAGGGGGAGCTGTTTTTT.

The rearrangement uses TRBV28 and TRBJ1-6; D unresolved. Per germline, CDR1 MDHEN and CDR2 SYDVKM. V was shortened by 4 bases and J by 4 bases, with 2 bases between the two germline ends. The CDR3 loop spans 12 amino acids. The CDR3 loop is CASSSYNSPLHF. In DNA form, the CDR3 reads TGTGCCAGCAGTTCGTATAATTCACCCCTCCACTTT.

There are a few counts of this clone. V usage is TRBV14 and J usage is TRBJ1-1, with D hard to call. V lost 1 base and J 4 bases, leaving 7 bases between the germline ends. CDR3 length: 13 residues. Germline V gene lookup returns CDR1 SGHDN and CDR2 FVKESK. CDR3 in amino acids: CASSQGPATEAFF. The CDR3 nucleotides read TGTGCCAGCAGCCAAGGGCCCGCCACTGAAGCTTTCTTT.

In this sample, this clone turned up once. The J gene is TRBJ1-2, the V gene TRBV5-1; 9 bases fit TRBD1. Germline CDR1 SGHRS, CDR2 YFSETQ. The CDR3 runs to 13 residues. Losses at the gene ends were 6 bases for V and 6 bases for J; bases not matched to a gene: 6. CDR3 coding DNA: TGCGCCAGCAAAAAACAGGGGGCTGATGGCTACACCTTC. It specifies CASKKQGADGYTF.

The chain carries TRBV6-5 and TRBJ1-1; 9 nucleotides align to TRBD1. The CDR3 consists of 15 residues. Germline V gene sequence: CDR1 MNHEY, CDR2 SVGAGI. The V gene end was trimmed by 6 bases and the J gene end by 5 bases; junction bases not matched to a gene: 10. CDR3 in amino acids: CASSGGTGFGTEAFF. Written as DNA, the CDR3 is TGTGCCAGCAGCGGGGGGACAGGGTTTGGGACTGAAGCTTTCTTT.

V gene TRBV5-1 combines with J gene TRBJ2-7; TRBD1 agrees at 9 bases. V lost 0 bases to trimming and J lost 4 bases; unmatched junction nucleotides: 2. The CDR3 contains 14 residues. The germline V gene encodes CDR1 SGHRS and CDR2 YFSETQ. Here the CDR3 reads CASSLGQGVYEQYF. CDR3 bases: TGCGCCAGCAGCTTGGGACAGGGGGTATACGAGCAGTACTTC.

The J gene is TRBJ1-6, the V gene TRBV4-1, with D tentatively TRBD1 (5 bases). The CDR3 is 16 residues long. Between the trimmed V and J ends, which lost 0 bases and 9 bases, there was a span of 15 bases. Germline values: CDR1 MGHRA, CDR2 YSYEKL. CDR3 nucleotide sequence: TGCGCCAGCAGCCAAGAAAGTGGGCAGGGTAGTTCACCCCTCCACTTT. This gives the protein CASSQESGQGSSPLHF.

This clone was recorded a few times. The chain employs TRBV19 and TRBJ1-5; tentatively, D is TRBD1 (6 bases). The CDR3 is made up of 15 amino acids. V was shortened by 5 bases and J by 2 bases, with 13 bases between the two germline ends. Germline CDR1 LNHDA, CDR2 SQIVND (reference sequence). CDR3 protein: CASSPKTGRNQPQHF. DNA for the CDR3: TGTGCCAGTAGTCCCAAGACAGGCCGCAATCAGCCCCAGCATTTT.

The CDR3 region is CASSVETGGYEQYF. CDR3 nucleotides: TGTGCCAGCAGCGTAGAAACAGGGGGGTACGAGCAGTACTTC. The chain couples TRBV9 to TRBJ2-7; 8 bases align to TRBD1. The CDR3 runs to 14 residues. V trimming: 0 bases; J trimming: 4 bases; junction bases outside the gene matches: 3. Germline V gene sequence: CDR1 SGDLS, CDR2 YYNGEE.

The CDR3 DNA sequence: TGTGCCAGCAGCTTTACTAGCGGGTCAAGTAATGAGCAGTTCTTC. Amino acid sequence: CASSFTSGSSNEQFF. J is TRBJ2-1 and V is TRBV13; 9 bases map to TRBD2. J gave up 7 bases and V 3 bases, and 7 bases lay outside the gene matches. The CDR3 contains 15 residues. CDR1 PRHDT and CDR2 FYEKMQ come from the germline V gene (reference sequence). Based on the CDR3 plus reference TRBV13 and TRBJ2-1, the full variable domain is AAGVIQSPRHLIKEKRETATLKCYPIPRHDTVYWYQQGPGQDPQFLISFYEKMQSDKGSIPDRFSAQQFSDYHSELNMSSLELGDSALYFCASSFTSGSSNEQFFGPGTRLTVL.